Each of the 6 T cell receptor beta chains below was sequenced from the same sample in a study of T cell responses to AZD1222 COVID-19 vaccine. The assay was immunoSEQ multiplex PCR, and TCRdb's table has in-frame clones only and misses some. The sample gives 97,000 or so clones, approximately 90% of which show up once; 5% is in the top ten. The source was peripheral blood, collected on day 0 of AZD1222 vaccination. The source of these receptors is an adult in good health.

The V and J genes are TRBV5-1 and TRBJ1-5; maybe TRBD1 (6 bases). V was cut by 4 bases and J by 0 bases, with 17 bases left in between. Germline CDR1 SGHRS, CDR2 YFSETQ. This CDR3 is built from 17 residues. The CDR3 is CASSLGAGGYSNQPQHF. The DNA for the CDR3 is TGCGCCAGCAGCCTGGGGGCAGGCGGTTATAGCAATCAGCCCCAGCATTTT.

The chain carries TRBV6-2 or TRBV6-3 and TRBJ2-3; unclear D gene. The length of the CDR3 is 12 residues. Trimming took off 2 bases at V and 8 bases at J, with 8 bases between the two ends. Germline-derived CDR1 and CDR2 are MNHEY and SVGEGT. This CDR3 reads CASSYLRTTQYF. The CDR3, as DNA: TGTGCCAGCAGTTACCTTCGGACTACGCAGTATTTT.

The chain employs TRBV7-3 and TRBJ2-1; D is uncertain. CDR3 length equals 13 residues. The germline V gene encodes CDR1 SGHTA and CDR2 FQGTGA. V was trimmed by 4 bases and J by 10 bases, leaving 14 bases between them. Here the CDR3 DNA reads TGTGCCAGCAGCTCCGGGCCACAAGCGGAGCAGTTCTTC. It encodes CASSSGPQAEQFF.

CDR3 DNA sequence: TGTGCCAGCAGCCGCCGGGACCTACCCTACGAGCAGTACTTC. Residues: CASSRRDLPYEQYF. V and J are TRBV28 and TRBJ2-7; D may correspond to TRBD1 or TRBD2 (5 bases each). CDR1 is MDHEN, CDR2 SYDVKM, per germline. V was pared by 6 bases and J by 2 bases, with 14 bases between. CDR3 length: 14 residues.

This clone was observed a handful of times. The rearrangement links TRBV5-1 to TRBJ2-1, with a weak D call TRBD2 (6 bases). The CDR3 runs to 15 residues. CDR1 is SGHRS, CDR2 YFSETQ, per germline. V gave up 4 bases and J gave up 6 bases, with 17 bases separating them. Here the CDR3 DNA reads TGCGCCAGCAGCCCGGGACTTGAAACGGGCAATGAGCAGTTCTTC. Translation gives CASSPGLETGNEQFF.

The chain links TRBV18 to TRBJ2-5; the D gene is possibly TRBD2 (7 bases). Germline assignment: CDR1 KGHSH and CDR2 LQKENI. CDR3 length: 14 residues. V was cut by 10 bases and J by 2 bases, with 17 bases left in between. The CDR3 loop reads CATASGGAQETQYF. The DNA of the CDR3 is TGTGCCACCGCATCTGGGGGGGCGCAAGAGACCCAGTACTTC.